This T cell receptor (beta chain) emerged from a study of blood T cells in healthy people across ages. Germline V gene data show CDR1 as MNHNS and CDR2 as SASEGT. There are 14 residues in the CDR3. As concerns this clonotype: The antigen remains unidentified. One end of the junction varies from germline; a read error may be responsible.

The study, taken as a whole, reports: While age rose, TCR beta diversity per million T cells dropped in a roughly linear way. Leaving the PBMCs unsorted stopped any conclusive comparison of naive versus antigen-experienced cells.

A second 7 to 11 cycle PCR used barcoded and J-beta primers. Every individual sample yielded 2.5 million or more paired-end reads (each containing CDR3). TCRdb analysed the 5' RACE reads with MiXCR anew, one entry per CDR3 protein. The sample gives about 640,000 distinct CDR3 sequences, under 65% of which show up once; 30% to 45% is in the top ten. The sequencing input was blood. This receptor was identified in a man aged 60 to 69 in good health. This chain uses TRBV6-1 with TRBJ2-7; D perhaps matches TRBD1 (6 bases). The CDR3 loop is CATTRTAFSYEQYF. The CDR3, as DNA: TGTGCCACCACTAGGACAGCCTTCTCCTACGAGCAGTACTTT.